This T cell receptor (beta chain) came from a study of blood T cell repertoires in COVID-19. Looking at the study overall: Italy, Spain and the United States were the sources of the convalescent and acute COVID-19 samples. Nucleic acid was either cDNA or gDNA, and it came from T cells, B-cell-depleted T cells, or PBMCs.

Per the authors' pipeline: Reference gene primer amplification gave estimated nucleated cell counts. The assay was immunoSEQ multiplex PCR, and TCRdb's table has in-frame clones only and misses some. The DNA was the basis for D and trimming; V, J and clone size are from that table. This sample has around 130,000 clones, with 80% to 90% found just once. Those who participated ranged in age from roughly 18 to 90 years and resided in about two dozen US areas. Germline values: CDR1 LGHDT, CDR2 YNNKEL (reference sequence). Trimming stripped 1 base from V and 2 bases from J, with 16 bases between. The CDR3 length is 17 residues.

This sequence joins TRBV3-1 (or the pseudogene TRBV3-2) and TRBJ2-3; tentative D call: TRBD1 (7 bases). The sample consisted of PBMCs or T cells enriched from blood (not recorded which). This receptor was obtained from a middle-aged man with acute COVID-19. This chain's CDR3 is CASSQGGSGGLTDTQYF. The CDR3 bases are TGTGCCAGCAGCCAAGGGGGATCAGGGGGGCTCACAGATACGCAGTATTTT.